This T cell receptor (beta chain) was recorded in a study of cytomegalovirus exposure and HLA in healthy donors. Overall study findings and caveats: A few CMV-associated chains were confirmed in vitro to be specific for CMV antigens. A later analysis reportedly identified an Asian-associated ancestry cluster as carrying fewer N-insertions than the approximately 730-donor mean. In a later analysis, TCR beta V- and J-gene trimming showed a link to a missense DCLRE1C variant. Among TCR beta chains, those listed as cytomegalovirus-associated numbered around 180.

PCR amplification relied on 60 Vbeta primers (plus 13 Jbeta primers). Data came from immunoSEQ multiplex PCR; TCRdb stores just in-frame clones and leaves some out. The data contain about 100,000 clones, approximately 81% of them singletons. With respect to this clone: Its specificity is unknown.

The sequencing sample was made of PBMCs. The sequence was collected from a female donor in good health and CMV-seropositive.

CDR3 nucleotide sequence: TGTGCCAGAGGGACAGGGGCAGGCGGCTACACCTTC. Translated, it gives CARGTGAGGYTF. The rearrangement joins TRBV6-1 to TRBJ1-2, with 10 bases aligning to TRBD1. The length of the CDR3 is 12 residues. Germline V gene data show CDR1 as MNHNS and CDR2 as SASEGT. V gave up 9 bases and J gave up 8 bases; unmatched junction bases: 6.